Each of the 13 T cell receptor beta chains below was sequenced from the same sample in a study of blood T cell repertoires in COVID-19 (TCRdb year 2020). The method behind the library was the immunoSEQ multiplex PCR assay. TCRdb retrieved this table from immuneACCESS and kept in-frame rearrangements only. Not all clones are present; in checked studies, unresolved V genes account for under half, and no reason is known for the remainder. This sample comprises roughly 180,000 clones, around 88% of them detected only once. 4% to 5% of the sample is held by the ten biggest clonotypes. Sequencing used peripheral blood. Source of these receptors: a woman under 40 with acute or convalescent COVID-19.

The genes are TRBV3-1 (or the pseudogene TRBV3-2) and TRBJ1-1; D remains unclear. CDR3 length equals 14 residues. The germline gives CDR1 LGHDT, CDR2 YNNKEL (reference sequence). V lost 1 base and J lost 1, with 7 bases in between. CDR3 nucleotides: TGTGCCAGCAGCCAAGCACAGCCGAACACTGAAGCTTTCTTT. Encoded protein: CASSQAQPNTEAFF.

The chain carries TRBV7-9 and TRBJ2-2; TRBD2 matches at 9 bases. Germline assignment: CDR1 SEHNR and CDR2 FQNEAQ (reference sequence). V shed 1 base, J shed 3 bases, and the junction held 6 bases outside the gene matches. The CDR3 covers 17 residues. The CDR3: CASSLGGASGDTGELFF. The CDR3 DNA is TGTGCCAGCAGCTTAGGCGGTGCTAGCGGGGACACCGGGGAGCTGTTTTTT.

The rearrangement uses TRBV7-8 and TRBJ1-6, with TRBD1 as a possible D gene (6 bases). The V end lost 4 bases, the J end lost 9 bases, and 16 bases lay between the germline ends. CDR3 size: 15 residues. The germline V gene encodes CDR1 SGHVS and CDR2 FQNEAQ. The CDR3 spells CASSSTRGSGSPLHF. CDR3 bases: TGTGCCAGCAGCTCCACCAGGGGTTCAGGTTCACCCCTCCACTTT.

Here the CDR3 DNA reads TGTGCCAGCATTAGGGAGGTGCTCTACAATGAGCAGTTCTTC. Its translation is CASIREVLYNEQFF. The chain is built from TRBV2 and TRBJ2-1, with D perhaps TRBD2 (6 bases). CDR1 is SNHLY, CDR2 FYNNEI, per germline. V shed 7 bases and J shed 3 bases, with 13 bases lying between them. The CDR3 is made up of 14 amino acids.

The chain is built from TRBV7-9 and TRBJ2-5; TRBD2 matches at 8 bases. The CDR3 totals 15 residues. The trim removed 2 bases at V and 3 bases at J, leaving 5 bases unmatched. CDR1 and CDR2 from the germline V gene are SEHNR and FQNEAQ (reference sequence). CDR3 loop: CASSLPIGREETQYF. CDR3 in DNA: TGTGCCAGCAGCTTACCCATCGGGAGGGAAGAGACCCAGTACTTC.

This chain joins TRBV18 and TRBJ2-3; 7 bases are shared with TRBD1. V shed 1 base, J shed 4 bases, and the junction held 5 bases outside the gene matches. Per germline, CDR1 KGHSH and CDR2 LQKENI. The CDR3 is 15 amino acids. The DNA of the CDR3 is TGTGCCAGCTCACCACAGGGGGCGACCTCAGATACGCAGTATTTT. It encodes CASSPQGATSDTQYF.

The chain employs TRBV11-3 and TRBJ2-1; weak D call: TRBD2 (6 bases). The germline gives CDR1 SGHNT, CDR2 YENEEA. With 3 bases removed from V and 7 bases from J, the gap between germline ends came to 10 bases. The CDR3 totals 13 residues. In DNA form, the CDR3 reads TGTGCCAGCAGCTTCGGGGACTTTAATGAGCAGTTCTTC. As protein: CASSFGDFNEQFF. The full variable domain, completed using reference TRBV11-3 and TRBJ2-1, is EAGVVQSPRYKIIEKKQPVAFWCNPISGHNTLYWYLQNLGQGPELLIRYENEEAVDDSQLPKDRFSAERLKGVDSTLKIQPAELGDSAVYLCASSFGDFNEQFFGPGTRLTVL.

In its sample, this clone was seen once. The rearrangement joins TRBV10-1 to TRBJ1-2; weak D call: TRBD1 (6 bases). Trimming removed 3 bases at V and 8 bases at J, with 10 bases between. Germline CDR1 WNHNN, CDR2 SYGVQD (reference sequence). The CDR3 consists of 12 residues. The CDR3 DNA follows: TGCGCCAGCAGTGATGAGGACAGAGGCTACACCTTC. Encoded protein: CASSDEDRGYTF.

This chain connects TRBV13 to TRBJ2-5, with a tentative D call TRBD2 (6 bases). Germline V lookup: CDR1 PRHDT, CDR2 FYEKMQ (reference sequence). The CDR3 consists of 16 residues. The V and J ends lost 5 bases and 3 bases respectively, with 19 bases between them. The CDR3 region is CASSPPIGGTEETQYF. The CDR3 nucleotides read TGTGCCAGCAGCCCCCCCATTGGCGGGACGGAAGAGACCCAGTACTTC.

J is TRBJ2-1 and V is TRBV20-1, with 7 nucleotides matching TRBD2. The CDR3 has 11 amino acids. The germline gives CDR1 DFQATT, CDR2 SNEGSKA (reference sequence). The V gene end was trimmed by 5 bases and the J gene end by 9 bases; junction bases not matched to a gene: 4. The CDR3 protein is CSAGGLGEQFF. Here the CDR3 DNA reads TGCAGTGCTGGTGGACTAGGTGAGCAGTTCTTC.

The V call is TRBV27, the J call TRBJ2-7; 8 bases map to TRBD2. The V and J ends lost 2 bases and 9 bases, in that order; junction bases with no gene match: 6. CDR3 size: 13 residues. CDR1 is MNHEY and CDR2 is SMNVEV in the germline V gene (reference sequence). CDR3 sequence reads: CASSLREGVLQYF. DNA of the CDR3: TGTGCCAGCAGTTTACGGGAGGGCGTTTTGCAGTACTTC.

This chain joins TRBV5-1 and TRBJ2-7, with D possibly being TRBD2 (6 bases). V was pared by 0 bases and J by 3 bases, with 10 bases between. The CDR3 has 14 residues. Germline values: CDR1 SGHRS, CDR2 YFSETQ. DNA for the CDR3: TGCGCCAGCAGCTTGGCGCCTAGCGTCTACGAGCAGTACTTC. Translation gives CASSLAPSVYEQYF. The variable domain in full, completed from reference TRBV5-1 and TRBJ2-7, reads KAGVTQTPRYLIKTRGQQVTLSCSPISGHRSVSWYQQTPGQGLQFLFEYFSETQRNKGNFPGRFSGRQFSNSRSEMNVSTLELGDSALYLCASSLAPSVYEQYFGPGTRLTVT.

As to this clone: A junction boundary mismatches the germline segment, possibly from a read error. The gene calls are TRBV28 and TRBJ2-7; D may be TRBD1 (6 bases). The CDR3 contains 12 residues. Per germline, CDR1 MDHEN and CDR2 SYDVKM. This chain's CDR3 is CASSPLRGIWSF. The DNA for the CDR3 is TGTGCCAGCAGTCCTCTGAGGGGGATCTGGTCGTTC.